These T cell receptor beta chains were read from a single sample in a study of blood T cell repertoires in COVID-19. Here immunoSEQ multiplex PCR was the method, and the copy in TCRdb shows in-frame clones only, minus some. The table lists roughly 66,000 clones, about 90% of them singletons. Sample: peripheral blood. These receptor sequences come from a human donor in a cohort sampled during active COVID-19. CDR3s include the opening cysteine and the closing phenylalanine or tryptophan. D genes are given only for firm matches. Rows may omit the clone size; those that give it use once, few, many or a size class.

.	TRBV12-5	17	TRBJ1-6	TRBD1	CASGFRAGQGVSSPLHF	TGTGCTAGTGGTTTCCGGGCCGGACAGGGGGTAAGTTCACCCCTCCACTTT
.	TRBV19	14	TRBJ1-4	.	CASRERTADEKLFF	TGTGCCAGTAGAGAGCGGACAGCTGATGAAAAACTGTTTTTT
.	TRBV18	12	TRBJ2-2	.	CASSPETGELFF	TGTGCCAGCTCCCCTGAGACCGGGGAGCTGTTTTTT
few	TRBV6-2/TRBV6-3	17	TRBJ1-6	TRBD1	CASSYGSQGAYNSPLHF	TGTGCCAGCAGTTACGGTTCCCAGGGGGCCTATAATTCACCCCTCCACTTT
.	TRBV2	14	TRBJ1-2	TRBD1	CASSDQGQGSGYTF	TGTGCCAGCAGTGACCAGGGACAGGGTTCGGGCTACACCTTC
.	TRBV7-9	16	TRBJ1-2	.	CASSDREGSSFRGYTF	TGTGCCAGCAGCGACCGGGAGGGCAGCAGCTTTAGGGGCTACACCTTC
.	TRBV5-3	19	TRBJ2-5	TRBD1	CARSFRHRDRGRHQETQYF	TGTGCCAGAAGCTTCCGCCACCGGGACAGGGGGCGGCATCAAGAGACCCAGTACTTC
.	TRBV7-8	16	TRBJ1-5	.	CASSLVPNSIQQPQHF	TGTGCCAGCAGCTTAGTCCCAAACAGCATCCAGCAGCCCCAGCATTTT
.	TRBV12-5	17	TRBJ2-2	TRBD2	CASGPYTSGRGTGELFF	TGTGCTAGTGGTCCATATACTAGCGGGAGGGGGACCGGGGAGCTGTTTTTT
.	TRBV5-4	16	TRBJ2-1	TRBD2	CASSLAGSGRDREQFF	TGTGCCAGCAGCTTGGCCGGTAGCGGGAGGGACCGTGAGCAGTTCTTC
once	TRBV5-1	14	TRBJ2-3	TRBD1	CASSLRTGTDTQYF	TGCGCCAGCAGCCTGAGGACAGGGACGGATACGCAGTATTTT
.	TRBV5-1	15	TRBJ2-1	TRBD2	CASSELAGPYNEQFF	TGCGCCAGCAGCGAACTAGCGGGGCCTTACAATGAGCAGTTCTTC
.	TRBV18	16	TRBJ1-2	.	CASSPPYSIRGYGYTF	TGTGCCAGCTCACCACCTTACAGTATTAGGGGCTATGGCTACACCTTC
.	TRBV3-1/TRBV3-2	15	TRBJ2-4	TRBD2	CASSRASGGGNIQYF	TGTGCCAGCAGCCGAGCTAGCGGGGGGGGGAACATTCAGTACTTC
.	TRBV19	16	TRBJ2-6	.	CASLGTRGTGANVLTF	TGTGCCAGTCTCGGGACACGGGGAACTGGGGCCAACGTCCTGACTTTC
.	TRBV5-4	15	TRBJ1-1	TRBD1	CASSLGDRVFTEAFF	TGTGCCAGCAGCTTGGGTGACAGGGTCTTCACTGAAGCTTTCTTT
.	TRBV6-6	14	TRBJ2-1	TRBD2	CASRLLAGENEQFF	TGTGCCAGTCGGTTACTAGCGGGGGAGAATGAGCAGTTCTTC
.	TRBV4-3	13	TRBJ2-5	.	CASSQRTEETQYF	TGCGCCAGCAGCCAACGGACAGAAGAGACCCAGTACTTC
few	TRBV4-3	17	TRBJ2-7	.	CASSQAIGATSSYEQYF	TGCGCCAGCAGCCAGGCAATAGGGGCGACTAGCTCCTACGAGCAGTACTTC